Listed here are 5 T cell receptor beta chains from one sample, sequenced in a study of blood T cell repertoires in COVID-19. The table came from immunoSEQ multiplex PCR; TCRdb's copy has only in-frame clones and leaves some out. The sample holds hundreds of thousands of clones, 85% to 90% seen once. Sequenced: peripheral blood. The receptors shown here come from a woman between 18 and 29 years old with acute or convalescent COVID-19.

In DNA form, the CDR3 reads TGTGCCACCGGGCAGGGGGCCGTAGATACGCAGTATTTT. Its protein product is CATGQGAVDTQYF. The V call is TRBV24-1, the J call TRBJ2-3, with 8 bases that match TRBD1. V was pared by 9 bases and J by 5 bases, with 6 bases of the junction left unmatched. Per the germline V gene, CDR1 is KGHDR and CDR2 is SFDVKD. This CDR3 has 13 amino acids.

There are a few counts of this clone. The chain is built from TRBV9 and TRBJ1-2; D not certain. Trimming removed 0 bases from V and 2 bases from J, with 5 bases in between. CDR3 size: 13 residues. Germline CDR1 is SGDLS and CDR2 is YYNGEE. The DNA of the CDR3 is TGTGCCAGCAGCGTAGACAAGAACTATGGCTACACCTTC. Translation: CASSVDKNYGYTF.

This chain links TRBV6-5 with TRBJ1-1; no clear D. V lost 4 bases to trimming and J lost 0 bases, with 9 bases between them. The CDR3 length is 14 residues. Germline CDR1 reads MNHEY; CDR2 reads SVGAGI. CDR3 sequence reads: CASSSPNLNTEAFF. CDR3 coding DNA: TGTGCCAGCAGTTCACCTAACCTGAACACTGAAGCTTTCTTT.

This chain joins TRBV4-3 and TRBJ1-1; 8 bases map to TRBD1. CDR1 LGHNA and CDR2 YSLEER come from the germline V gene. This CDR3 is 15 amino acids long. V gave up 3 bases and J gave up 1 base; unmatched junction bases: 4. The CDR3 coding sequence is TGCGCCAGCAGCCATGTGGACAGGGAGAACACTGAAGCTTTCTTT. It yields the protein CASSHVDRENTEAFF.

V is TRBV9 and J is TRBJ1-3; D remains ambiguous. The CDR3 loop spans 13 amino acids. CDR1 SGDLS and CDR2 YYNGEE come from the germline V gene. V was trimmed by 4 bases and J by 4 bases, leaving 9 bases between them. In DNA form, the CDR3 reads TGTGCCAGCAGCCATCCGGGGGGAAACACCATATATTTT. Protein: CASSHPGGNTIYF.